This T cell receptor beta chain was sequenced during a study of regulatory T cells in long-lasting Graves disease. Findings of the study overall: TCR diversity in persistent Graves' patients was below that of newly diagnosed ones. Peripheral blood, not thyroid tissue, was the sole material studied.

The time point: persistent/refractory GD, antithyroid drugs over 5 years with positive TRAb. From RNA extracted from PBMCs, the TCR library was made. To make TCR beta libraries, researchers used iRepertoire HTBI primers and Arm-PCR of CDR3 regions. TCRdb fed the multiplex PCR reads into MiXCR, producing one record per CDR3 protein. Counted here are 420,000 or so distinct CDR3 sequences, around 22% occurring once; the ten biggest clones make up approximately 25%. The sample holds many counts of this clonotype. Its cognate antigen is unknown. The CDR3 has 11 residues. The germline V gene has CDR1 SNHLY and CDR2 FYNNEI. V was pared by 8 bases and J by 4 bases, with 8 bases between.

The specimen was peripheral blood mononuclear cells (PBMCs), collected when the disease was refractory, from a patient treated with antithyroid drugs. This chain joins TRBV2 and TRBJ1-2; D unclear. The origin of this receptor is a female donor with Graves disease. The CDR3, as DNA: TGTGCCAGCGTTCAGCGCTATGGCTACACCTTC. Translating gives CASVQRYGYTF.